This is a list of T cell receptor beta chains from one sample in a study of T cell responses to AZD1222 COVID-19 vaccine. The assay was immunoSEQ multiplex PCR, and TCRdb's table has in-frame clones only and misses some. Of under 200,000 clones listed, roughly nine tenths were seen once; the top ten hold approximately 1.4%. This material consisted of peripheral blood, taken on day 0 of AZD1222 vaccination. These receptors originate from an adult in good health. The CDR3 runs from the conserved cysteine through the conserved F or W. The D gene is left open where the match is weak. The listing skips clone size in some rows; elsewhere it reads once, few, many or a size class.

v_gene	d_gene	abundance	j_gene	CDR3nt	CDR3aa
TRBV28	NA	NA	TRBJ1-1	TGTGCCAGCAAGGGCGGTGGCACTGAAGCTTTCTTT	CASKGGGTEAFF
TRBV15	NA	NA	TRBJ1-2	TGTGCCACCAGCCGGACAGCGCCTAACTATGGCTACACCTTC	CATSRTAPNYGYTF
TRBV3-1/TRBV3-2	TRBD1	NA	TRBJ2-7	TGTGCCAGCAGCCAAGAACCGGGACAGGGTGTCCACGAGCAGTACTTC	CASSQEPGQGVHEQYF
TRBV19	NA	once	TRBJ1-1	TGTGCCAGTAGTCCTCGACAGGACTTGAACACTGAAGCTTTCTTT	CASSPRQDLNTEAFF
TRBV6-5	NA	NA	TRBJ1-5	TGTGCCAGCAGTACCGGGCAGCAGAATCAGCCCCAGCATTTT	CASSTGQQNQPQHF
TRBV5-4	NA	NA	TRBJ2-2	TGTGCCAGCAGCTCCTCCGCGGACTCCCGCCAAAGGGAGCTGTTTTTT	CASSSSADSRQRELFF
TRBV18	TRBD2	NA	TRBJ2-1	TGTGCCAGCTCACCACGCACACTGGGGACTAGCGGGCACAATGAGCAGTTCTTC	CASSPRTLGTSGHNEQFF
TRBV4-3	NA	NA	TRBJ1-3	TGCGCCAGCAGCCCCTCCGGGTTAGCTGGAAACACCATATATTTT	CASSPSGLAGNTIYF
TRBV7-2	NA	NA	TRBJ2-3	TGTGCCAGCAGCCATGCCCCGGGAGATACGCAGTATTTT	CASSHAPGDTQYF
TRBV4-1	TRBD1	NA	TRBJ1-3	TGCGCCAGCAGCCAGGGGGACAGGGTGACTGGAAACACCATATATTTT	CASSQGDRVTGNTIYF
TRBV7-3	TRBD2	NA	TRBJ2-3	TGTGCCAGCAGCTTACCCGGGACTAGCGGGGGGGAGAGCACAGATACGCAGTATTTT	CASSLPGTSGGESTDTQYF
TRBV5-4	TRBD1	NA	TRBJ2-2	TGTGCCAGCAGCTTGGCCCCGGGACAGGGGGTGGGGGAGCTGTTTTTT	CASSLAPGQGVGELFF
TRBV7-2	NA	NA	TRBJ1-2	TGTGCCAGCAGCCTACACCAGGGAAACTATGGCTACACCTTC	CASSLHQGNYGYTF
TRBV6-5	NA	NA	TRBJ1-2	TGTGCCAGCAGTTCACGCCCTTATGGCTACACCTTC	CASSSRPYGYTF
TRBV19	NA	NA	TRBJ2-1	TGTGCCAGTAGTATACCATCCTCCCTTTCAGGGAATGAGCAGTTCTTC	CASSIPSSLSGNEQFF
TRBV12-3/TRBV12-4	NA	NA	TRBJ1-2	TGTGCCAGCAGCACAGGGTTGGGCTATGGCTACACCTTC	CASSTGLGYGYTF
TRBV29-1	TRBD1	few	TRBJ1-1	TGCAGCGTTGACCCCTGGACAGGAGTGAACACTGAAGCTTTCTTT	CSVDPWTGVNTEAFF
TRBV4-1	NA	once	TRBJ2-7	TGCGCCAGCAGAAACCGTCCTTTCGTGGGCGGCGAGCAGTACTTC	CASRNRPFVGGEQYF
TRBV9	NA	NA	TRBJ1-2	TGTGCCAGCAGCGTAGATCCCAGCAACTATGGCTACACCTTC	CASSVDPSNYGYTF
TRBV2	NA	NA	TRBJ2-3	TGTGCCAGCAACCCGGGACTGGCCGAAGATACGCAGTATTTT	CASNPGLAEDTQYF
TRBV30	NA	once	TRBJ1-6	TGTGCCTGGAGTGTATACGGGGAGGGGTTCTATAATTCACCCCTCCACTTT	CAWSVYGEGFYNSPLHF
TRBV18	NA	NA	TRBJ1-2	TGTGCCAGCTCACCACGGGAGTTATATGGCTACACCTTC	CASSPRELYGYTF